This TCR beta chain was retrieved from a study of T-cell memory formation after mild COVID-19. At the level of the study: Largely, TCR clusters stayed within a single donor. Study-wide findings and caveats: CD4/CD8 balance held among clones contracting day 15 to 85, and later expanders leaned CD4+. The appearance of some responding clones in pre-infection memory suggested that cross-reactive memory joined.

5'RACE primed from the constant segment yielded TCR alpha and TCR beta cDNA libraries bearing sample barcodes and UMIs. TCRdb recomputed calls from the 5' RACE reads with MiXCR, one row per CDR3 protein. In the table there are 450,000 or so distinct CDR3 sequences, about 23% of which are singletons. The ends were cut back, 1 base at V and 5 bases at J, with 14 bases in the middle. Germline lookup yields CDR1 LGHNA and CDR2 YNFKEQ. CDR3 length equals 15 residues. This clonotype has a handful of counts. Antigen: not known. This sequence joins TRBV4-2 and TRBJ1-1, with D perhaps matching TRBD1 (6 bases). The sample comprised PBMCs or a T cell subset sorted from them (not recorded which). The TCR was taken from an adult woman who had mild COVID-19 (a few samples of this study predate the infection). Cell type and time point are not known. DNA of the CDR3: TGTGCCAGCAGCCAAGGAGTACAGGGATGGACTGAAGCTTTCTTT. Protein sequence: CASSQGVQGWTEAFF.